This section outlines one T cell receptor (beta chain) sequence together with its context. The sample originates from a study of blood T cell repertoires in COVID-19. Study-level background: Acute and convalescent COVID-19 samples came from the United States, Italy and Spain.

Generated by immunoSEQ multiplex PCR, the TCRdb table keeps only in-frame clones and is missing some. The sample consists of tens of thousands of clones, around 90% of them appearing once. The TCR sequence derives from a human donor in a cohort sampled during active COVID-19. The sample taken for sequencing was peripheral blood.

CDR3 nucleotide sequence: TGTGCCAGCTCATCGCGAGCAGGCGACACTGAAGCTTTCTTT. It is translated as CASSSRAGDTEAFF. The chain has TRBV18 and TRBJ1-1, with D unresolved. CDR3 length: 14 residues. Germline CDR1 KGHSH, CDR2 LQKENI. V gave up 5 bases and J gave up 3 bases, with 13 bases separating them.